This T cell receptor beta chain originates from a study of identical twins. The table lists this clonotype with a few counts. Antigen: not known. Germline lookup yields CDR1 SGHAT and CDR2 FQNNGV. Trimming took 6 bases from V and 2 from J; bases not matched to a gene: 4. This CDR3 is 15 amino acids long. A single record per CDR3 protein comes from TCRdb applying MiXCR to the 5' RACE reads. This sample has under 500,000 distinct CDR3 sequences, with roughly an eighth found just once. Whole-study findings and limits: A lower insertion count was a feature of abundant cord blood beta clonotypes, with no such feature in memory repertoires.

The same data also contributed to another study, on yellow fever vaccine responses in identical twins.

V usage is TRBV11-2 and J usage is TRBJ2-1; 10 positions match TRBD2. The sequencing sample was made of CD4+ T cells sorted from blood. This sequence originates from a woman aged 18 to 35 in good health. CDR3 sequence reads: CASSSAGGAYNEQFF. Written as DNA, the CDR3 is TGTGCCAGCAGTTCAGCGGGGGGGGCCTACAATGAGCAGTTCTTC. The full variable domain, completed using reference TRBV11-2 and TRBJ2-1, is EAGVAQSPRYKIIEKRQSVAFWCNPISGHATLYWYQQILGQGPKLLIQFQNNGVVDDSQLPKDRFSAERLKGVDSTLKIQPAKLEDSAVYLCASSSAGGAYNEQFFGPGTRLTVL.